This entry lists 12 T cell receptor beta chains sequenced from one sample in a study of blood T cells in healthy people across ages. Using a J-beta primer mix together with a sample-barcoded 5' primer, a second PCR was run for roughly 7 to 11 cycles. Via MiXCR, TCRdb re-called the 5' RACE reads, giving one row per CDR3 protein. The table has fewer than 600,000 distinct CDR3 sequences, around 27% seen once. The same sample was also used in a study of T cells of mothers and their children.

The sequenced material came from blood. The receptors were gathered from a boy younger than 10 in good health.

This clonotype was observed a handful of times. This chain uses TRBV4-1 with TRBJ2-7; 7 positions match TRBD1. This CDR3 has 13 residues. CDR1 is MGHRA, CDR2 YSYEKL, per germline. Unmatched junction bases numbered 4, after V lost 2 bases and J lost 6 bases. Here the CDR3 DNA reads TGCGCCAGCAGCCAACAACAGGGGAGCGAGCAGTACTTC. This encodes CASSQQQGSEQYF.

The chain is built from TRBV6-5 and TRBJ1-6, with 8 bases aligning to TRBD1. The CDR3 is 18 amino acids. Germline CDR1 reads MNHEY; CDR2 reads SVGAGI. The ends lost 0 bases at V and 6 bases at J; junction bases unmatched: 10. CDR3 protein: CASSYSRGRQGTNSPLHF. The CDR3 bases are TGTGCCAGCAGTTACTCGAGGGGGAGACAGGGGACTAATTCACCCCTCCACTTT.

This clonotype appeared a few times. This sequence joins TRBV2 and TRBJ1-3; TRBD1 might be the D (6 bases). Deletions cut 7 bases from V and 0 bases from J, with 10 bases between. The V gene's germline CDR1 is SNHLY and CDR2 FYNNEI. The CDR3 has 14 residues. The CDR3 region has the DNA TGTGCCAGCACTCAGGGGAGCTCTGGAAACACCATATATTTT. Translating it yields CASTQGSSGNTIYF.

Worth noting for this clonotype: At one boundary the junction diverges from the germline segment, which might be a read error. The J gene is TRBJ2-5, the V gene TRBV12-3 or TRBV12-4, with 7 positions matching TRBD1. This CDR3 region has 11 residues. CDR3 bases: TGTACCAGCACAGGGGAAGAGACCCAGTACTTC. It is translated as CTSTGEETQYF.

This clonotype was seen a few times. CDR3 sequence (DNA): TGTGCCAGCGGGGGCACTGAAGCTTTCTTT. Translated, it gives CASGGTEAFF. The genes are TRBV12-3 or TRBV12-4 and TRBJ1-1, with a tentative D call TRBD1 (5 bases). The CDR3 contains 10 residues. Trimming removed 8 bases from V and 4 bases from J, with 5 bases in between.

This clonotype was recorded a few times. The gene calls are TRBV20-1 and TRBJ2-2; the D is unclear. The CDR3 is 16 amino acids. Germline lookup yields CDR1 DFQATT and CDR2 SNEGSKA (reference sequence). V dropped 0 bases and J dropped 3 bases, with 14 bases sitting between them. DNA for the CDR3: TGCAGTGCTAGAGATGGGCACACTGGGGACACCGGGGAGCTGTTTTTT. Its protein product is CSARDGHTGDTGELFF.

The J gene is TRBJ1-3, the V gene TRBV7-2, with D possibly TRBD1 on 5 matching bases. Trimming shortened V by 4 bases and J by 2 bases, and 15 bases separated the two germline ends. CDR3 length: 16 amino acids. The germline V gene encodes CDR1 SGHTA and CDR2 FQGNSA. CDR3 coding DNA: TGTGCCAGCAGCTCCCGGCAGGGACTGGCTGGAAACACCATATATTTT. Amino acid sequence: CASSSRQGLAGNTIYF.

The genes are TRBV7-9 and TRBJ1-2, with D hard to call. Trimming removed 3 bases from V and 2 bases from J, with 7 bases in between. CDR1 is SEHNR, CDR2 FQNEAQ, per germline (reference sequence). This CDR3 comprises 13 residues. CDR3 in DNA: TGTGCCAGCAGCTTGTTGGACAACTATGGCTACACCTTC. Encoded protein: CASSLLDNYGYTF.

The rearrangement links TRBV12-3 or TRBV12-4 to TRBJ2-2, with 9 bases fitting TRBD1. Unmatched junction bases numbered 16, after V lost 6 bases and J lost 5 bases. This CDR3 spans 18 amino acids. The CDR3 region has the DNA TGTGCCAGCAGATTGATGGGACAGGGTGAATTTGGGACCGGGGAGCTGTTTTTT. Protein: CASRLMGQGEFGTGELFF.

The genes are TRBV20-1 and TRBJ2-1; D might be TRBD1 (6 bases). V lost 3 bases and J lost 5, with 17 bases in between. CDR1 is DFQATT, CDR2 SNEGSKA, per germline (reference sequence). The CDR3 spans 15 residues. The CDR3 bases are TGCAGTGCTAGCCCTCACGCGGACAGAAACAATGAGCAGTTCTTC. It is translated as CSASPHADRNNEQFF.

The rearrangement joins TRBV27 to TRBJ1-2; perhaps TRBD1 as D (5 bases). Trimming stripped 5 bases from V and 5 bases from J, with 9 bases between. CDR3 length: 12 residues. Germline CDR1 is MNHEY and CDR2 is SMNVEV (reference sequence). The chain's CDR3 is CASSHGGYGYTF. The CDR3 DNA reads as TGTGCCAGCAGTCACGGGGGGTATGGCTACACCTTC.

The V call is TRBV6-6, the J call TRBJ2-3; TRBD1 matches 9 bases. The CDR3 sequence is 15 residues long. CDR1 is MNHNY and CDR2 is SVGAGI in the germline V gene (reference sequence). Germline trimming cut 6 bases from V and 5 bases from J; bases unmatched to any gene: 9. As DNA, the CDR3 is TGTGCCAGCAGCCCCGGGACAGGGAGAGGAGATACGCAGTATTTT. Translated, it gives CASSPGTGRGDTQYF.